This T cell receptor beta chain was found in a study of cytomegalovirus exposure and HLA in healthy donors. Whole-study findings and limits: When the data were analyzed later, several of the most significant clusters appeared to be linked to common viral pathogens. The classifier was said to identify cytomegalovirus status with high specificity and sensitivity.

The PCR ran on 60 Vbeta and 13 Jbeta primers. Profiled with immunoSEQ multiplex PCR; TCRdb holds only in-frame clones, not every one. This sample has about 120,000 clones, with approximately 80% found just once. CDR1 and CDR2 (germline): MNHEY, SVGAGI. V dropped 4 bases and J dropped 4 bases, with 16 bases sitting between them. The CDR3 has 15 amino acids. Though nominally healthy at sampling, donors likely had unrecorded immune exposures. In regard to this clone: The antigen remains unidentified.

Sequencing was done on a sample of PBMCs. The clonotype was recovered from a woman in her late teens or twenties in good health and CMV-seronegative. The chain has TRBV6-5 and TRBJ1-2; TRBD1 is a possible D gene (6 bases). The CDR3 loop is CASSSHKTGRYGYTF. The CDR3 DNA is TGTGCCAGCAGTTCCCATAAGACAGGACGCTATGGCTACACCTTC.